This T cell receptor beta chain was sequenced during a study of cytomegalovirus exposure and HLA in healthy donors. General study findings and limits: There were 150 to 200 TCR beta chains listed as cytomegalovirus-associated.

V lost 4 bases, J lost 5 bases, and 6 bases stayed unmatched. Germline V CDR1 and CDR2: WSHSY, SAAADI. The CDR3 has 15 residues. Clones were sequenced by immunoSEQ multiplex PCR, and TCRdb holds only the in-frame ones, with some missing. The sample holds 65,000 to 85,000 clones, approximately 95% seen once. Comment on this clone: Its antigen is as yet unknown.

The sequencing sample was made of PBMCs. The clonotype comes from a woman aged 18-35 years in good health and CMV-seronegative. The rearrangement joins TRBV10-2 to TRBJ2-5, with 11 bases matching TRBD2. The CDR3 DNA sequence: TGCGCCAGCAGTGCGACTAGCGGGAAGGGTGAGACCCAGTACTTC. Translating gives CASSATSGKGETQYF.